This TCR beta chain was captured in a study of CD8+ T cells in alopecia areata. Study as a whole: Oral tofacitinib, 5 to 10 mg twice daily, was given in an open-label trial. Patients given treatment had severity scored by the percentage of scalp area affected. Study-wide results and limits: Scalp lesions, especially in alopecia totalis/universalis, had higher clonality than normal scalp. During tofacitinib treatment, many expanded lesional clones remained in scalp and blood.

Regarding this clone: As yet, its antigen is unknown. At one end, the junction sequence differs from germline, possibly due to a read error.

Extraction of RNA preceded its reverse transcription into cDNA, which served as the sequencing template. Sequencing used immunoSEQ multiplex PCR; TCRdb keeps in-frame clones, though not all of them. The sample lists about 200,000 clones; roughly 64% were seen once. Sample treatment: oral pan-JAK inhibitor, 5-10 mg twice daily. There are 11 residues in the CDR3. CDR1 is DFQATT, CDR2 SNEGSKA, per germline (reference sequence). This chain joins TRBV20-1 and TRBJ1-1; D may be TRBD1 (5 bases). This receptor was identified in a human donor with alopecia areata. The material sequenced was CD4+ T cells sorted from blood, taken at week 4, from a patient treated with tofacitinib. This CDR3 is CSAPIGTAPRF. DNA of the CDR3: TGCAGTGCTCCAATAGGGACCGCTCCTCGATTT.